One and the same sample provided the 14 T cell receptor beta chains below, sequenced in a study of Ad26.COV2.S vaccination and SARS-CoV-2 variants. Stated treatment: around 19 received Ad26.COV2.S at low or high dose, single or two shots; about 5 received placebo; per-sample allocation not given. The investigators took samples on day 63 after the first vaccine or placebo injection. The protocol was immunoSEQ multiplex PCR, while the TCRdb copy is restricted to in-frame clones and leaves out a portion. The repertoire holds some 450,000 clones, with around 91% as singletons. The sequenced sample was peripheral blood, obtained in a trial of Ad26.COV2.S vaccine versus placebo. Receptors originate from a person between 18 and 65 years old who received the Ad26.COV2.S COVID-19 vaccine or a placebo.

V usage is TRBV10-2 and J usage is TRBJ2-1, with D tentatively TRBD2 (5 bases). CDR1 and CDR2 from the germline V gene are WSHSY and SAAADI. Trimming removed 5 bases at V and 5 bases at J, with 16 bases between. CDR3 size: 15 residues. The CDR3 reads CASSRRGKVDNEQFF. The DNA of the CDR3 is TGCGCCAGCAGTCGTCGGGGTAAGGTCGACAATGAGCAGTTCTTC.

The rearrangement uses TRBV9 and TRBJ1-6; D might be TRBD1 (6 bases). Trimming took off 3 bases at V and 9 bases at J, with 19 bases between the two ends. Germline V gene data show CDR1 as SGDLS and CDR2 as YYNGEE. The CDR3 is made up of 16 amino acids. As DNA, the CDR3 is TGTGCCAGCAGCGCCGGCGGGACCAGGGGTGGTTCACCCCTCCACTTT. Translated, it gives CASSAGGTRGGSPLHF.

This chain uses TRBV18 with TRBJ2-7; 13 nucleotides align to TRBD2. The germline V gene has CDR1 KGHSH and CDR2 LQKENI. There are 15 residues in the CDR3. V shed 5 bases and J 1 base; nucleotides not matched to a gene: 2. The CDR3 DNA is TGTGCCAGCTCATGGACTAGCGGGAGATCCTACGAGCAGTACTTC. This translates into CASSWTSGRSYEQYF.

The V and J genes are TRBV7-3 and TRBJ2-1, with 9 bases identical to TRBD2. The germline CDR1 and CDR2 sequences are SGHTA and FQGTGA. V lost 0 bases and J lost 4; bases outside the gene matches: 1. The CDR3 loop spans 15 amino acids. In nucleotides, the CDR3 is TGTGCCAGCAGCTTAACTAGCGGGAGATACAATGAGCAGTTCTTC. This translates into CASSLTSGRYNEQFF. Filled out from reference TRBV7-3 and TRBJ2-1, the complete variable domain reads GAGVSQTPSNKVTEKGKYVELRCDPISGHTALYWYRQSLGQGPEFLIYFQGTGAADDSGLPNDRFFAVRPEGSVSTLKIQRTERGDSAVYLCASSLTSGRYNEQFFGPGTRLTVL.

The chain employs TRBV7-9 and TRBJ2-7; D uncertain. Trimming removed 3 bases from V and 4 bases from J, with 7 bases in between. Germline CDR1 SEHNR, CDR2 FQNEAQ (reference sequence). The CDR3 sequence is 12 residues long. The CDR3 sequence: CASSFGDYEQYF. The CDR3, as DNA: TGTGCCAGCAGCTTTGGGGATTACGAGCAGTACTTC.

This chain connects TRBV9 to TRBJ1-4, with D possibly being TRBD1 (5 bases). The CDR3 is 14 residues long. Germline loops: CDR1 SGDLS, CDR2 YYNGEE. Trimming took off 1 base at V and 7 bases at J, with 11 bases between the two ends. CDR3 in DNA: TGTGCCAGCAGCGTATCAGGGAAGGGTGAAAAACTGTTTTTT. This sequence encodes CASSVSGKGEKLFF.

The genes are TRBV7-9 and TRBJ1-4, with unresolved D. CDR3 length equals 12 residues. V dropped 4 bases and J dropped 7 bases, with 7 bases sitting between them. The germline V gene has CDR1 SEHNR and CDR2 FQNEAQ (reference sequence). CDR3 amino acids: CASSSGVEKLFF. In DNA, the CDR3 is TGTGCCAGCAGCTCTGGGGTTGAAAAACTGTTTTTT.

The chain is built from TRBV5-4 and TRBJ1-2; D is ambiguous. The CDR3 has 12 amino acids. V lost 5 bases, J lost 8 bases, and 13 bases lay in between. CDR1 SGHNT and CDR2 YYREEE come from the germline V gene (reference sequence). The chain's CDR3 is CASSAPASGYTF. In DNA, the CDR3 is TGTGCCAGCAGTGCCCCCGCATCGGGCTACACCTTC.

This clone was detected a few times. The chain links TRBV28 to TRBJ2-7; TRBD2 is a possible D gene (6 bases). V shed 2 bases and J shed 5 bases, with 16 bases lying between them. Germline values: CDR1 MDHEN, CDR2 SYDVKM. There are 15 residues in the CDR3. The CDR3 here is CASSLGGTPRDEQYF. The CDR3 DNA is TGTGCCAGCAGTTTAGGCGGGACTCCCCGGGACGAGCAGTACTTC.

This clone appeared once. V is TRBV27 and J is TRBJ2-6; D is ambiguous. Germline loops: CDR1 MNHEY, CDR2 SMNVEV (reference sequence). Deletions cut 5 bases from V and 1 base from J, with 9 bases between. The CDR3 has 15 amino acids. CDR3 sequence: CASSTTKSGANVLTF. In DNA form, the CDR3 reads TGTGCCAGCAGTACTACTAAGTCTGGGGCCAACGTCCTGACTTTC.

The chain couples TRBV4-3 to TRBJ2-7; D is unclear. Germline V lookup: CDR1 LGHNA, CDR2 YSLEER. The CDR3 consists of 12 residues. The V and J ends lost 0 bases and 6 bases respectively, with 6 bases between them. The CDR3 DNA reads TGCGCCAGCAGCCAAGATCAGAGCGAGCAGTACTTC. Amino acid sequence: CASSQDQSEQYF.

The chain has TRBV4-2 and TRBJ2-4; the match to TRBD2 covers 7 bases. The ends lost 4 bases at V and 8 bases at J; junction bases unmatched: 11. Germline V gene sequence: CDR1 LGHNA, CDR2 YNFKEQ. This CDR3 is built from 15 residues. CDR3 protein: CASSPPGEGRYIQYF. CDR3 bases: TGTGCCAGCAGCCCCCCCGGGGAGGGGCGGTACATTCAGTACTTC.

This clone occurred a few times. This chain's CDR3 is CASSLDRDSPLHF. CDR3 DNA sequence: TGTGCCAGCAGTTTAGACCGTGATTCACCCCTCCACTTT. V and J are TRBV12-3 or TRBV12-4 and TRBJ1-6; unclear D gene. V was cut by 1 base and J by 8 bases, with 6 bases left in between. This CDR3 spans 13 amino acids.

The rearrangement uses TRBV10-3 and TRBJ2-7; tentatively, D is TRBD1 (6 bases). Germline V CDR1 and CDR2: ENHRY, SYGVKD. The CDR3 totals 15 residues. The ends were cut back, 3 bases at V and 2 bases at J, with 14 bases in the middle. Written as DNA, the CDR3 is TGTGCCATCAGTGATTCCGGGACACTAACCTACGAGCAGTACTTC. Protein: CAISDSGTLTYEQYF.